These 29 T cell receptor beta chains originate from one sample sequenced in a study of graft-versus-host responses after intestinal transplantation. TCRdb keeps only in-frame clones here, not all; method: immunoSEQ multiplex PCR. The data hold around 100,000 clones, with about 90% observed a single time. These TCRs are of unknown antigen specificity. Source: unstimulated CD4+ T cells sorted from spleen or lymph node cells, taken before intestinal transplant. The receptors here all came from a human donor who received an intestinal transplant.

The genes are TRBV29-1 and TRBJ2-1; 10 nucleotides agree with TRBD2. Germline V gene sequence: CDR1 SQVTM, CDR2 ANQGSEA. The CDR3 is 17 amino acids. Trimming took 6 bases from V and 2 from J; bases not matched to a gene: 13. Here the CDR3 reads CSVPPGQLAGAYNEQFF. Here the CDR3 DNA reads TGCAGCGTGCCCCCCGGACAGCTAGCGGGAGCCTACAATGAGCAGTTCTTC.

This clone showed up just once. In DNA, the CDR3 is TGTGCCAGCTCAATCGGGGATGACGAGACCCAGTACTTC. Translation gives CASSIGDDETQYF. V gene TRBV18 combines with J gene TRBJ2-5, with TRBD2 as a possible D gene (5 bases). Trimming cost V 5 bases and J 5 bases, with 12 bases left between them. This CDR3 has 13 residues. CDR1 is KGHSH and CDR2 is LQKENI in the germline V gene. The full variable domain, in which reference TRBV18 and TRBJ2-5 provide the parts outside the CDR3, is NAGVMQNPRHLVRRRGQEARLRCSPMKGHSHVYWYRQLPEEGLKFMVYLQKENIIDESGMPKERFSAEFPKEGPSILRIQQVVRGDSAAYFCASSIGDDETQYFGPGTRLLVL.

This chain connects TRBV18 to TRBJ2-7; TRBD1 might be the D (6 bases). Germline assignment: CDR1 KGHSH and CDR2 LQKENI. The CDR3 is made up of 12 amino acids. V was clipped by 4 bases and J by 3 bases, with 7 bases between them. The CDR3 sequence: CASSLRGYEQYF. The CDR3 region has the DNA TGTGCCAGCTCACTCAGGGGCTACGAGCAGTACTTC.

V and J are TRBV5-3 and TRBJ2-4, with 9 bases lining up with TRBD2. TRBV5-3 is an open reading frame, and its role is uncertain. The V gene end was trimmed by 2 bases and the J gene end by 0 bases; junction bases not matched to a gene: 3. The CDR3 is 16 residues long. The CDR3 sequence is CARSFERGVAKNIQYF. The CDR3 region has the DNA TGTGCCAGAAGCTTCGAGCGGGGGGTAGCCAAAAACATTCAGTACTTC.

The chain combines TRBV9 with TRBJ2-7; tentatively, D is TRBD1 or TRBD2 (5 bases each). Trimming took off 4 bases at V and 3 bases at J, with 11 bases between the two ends. This CDR3 comprises 13 residues. CDR1 SGDLS and CDR2 YYNGEE come from the germline V gene. The CDR3 region has the DNA TGTGCCAGCAGCCCAGAGGGACGCTACGAGCAGTACTTC. The encoded protein is CASSPEGRYEQYF.

V and J are TRBV7-6 and TRBJ2-2; D gene unclear. V was cut by 4 bases and J by 0 bases, with 6 bases left in between. The germline V gene has CDR1 SGHVS and CDR2 FNYEAQ. The length of the CDR3 is 14 residues. The CDR3 loop reads CASSSTANTGELFF. The DNA for the CDR3 is TGTGCCAGCAGCTCGACTGCGAACACCGGGGAGCTGTTTTTT.

A remark on this clone: The sample holds other DNA sequences that translate to the same CDR3. The rearrangement uses TRBV4-1 and TRBJ2-5; 14 nucleotides align to TRBD2. This CDR3 contains 18 residues. Germline loops: CDR1 MGHRA, CDR2 YSYEKL. V lost 3 bases and J lost 5; bases outside the gene matches: 11. DNA of the CDR3: TGCGCCAGCAGCCAGGGGACTAGCGGGAGTAGGGTGCGGGAGACCCAGTACTTC. Translation gives CASSQGTSGSRVRETQYF.

The count of this clone is one. CDR3 residues: CASSLAGATRETQYF. In DNA, the CDR3 is TGTGCCAGCAGCTTAGCAGGGGCCACGAGGGAGACCCAGTACTTC. The V call is TRBV7-9, the J call TRBJ2-5, with D perhaps TRBD1 (5 bases). Germline CDR1 reads SEHNR; CDR2 reads FQNEAQ (reference sequence). This CDR3 has 15 residues. The ends were cut back, 0 bases at V and 5 bases at J, with 13 bases in the middle.

The chain combines TRBV19 with TRBJ1-5, with TRBD1 matching over 7 bases. In germline, CDR1 is LNHDA, CDR2 SQIVND (reference sequence). CDR3 size: 16 residues. The ends lost 5 bases at V and 7 bases at J; junction bases unmatched: 14. The CDR3 bases are TGTGCCAGTAGTTGGACGGGACAGAAGGGACGGCAGCCCCAGCATTTT. Translation: CASSWTGQKGRQPQHF.

The CDR3 sequence: CASSRTSGRGYNEQFF. The CDR3 DNA is TGTGCCAGCAGCCGGACTAGCGGGAGGGGGTACAATGAGCAGTTCTTC. The chain recombines TRBV11-1 with TRBJ2-1; the match to TRBD2 covers 15 bases. V lost 5 bases and J lost 4; bases outside the gene matches: 3. Germline values: CDR1 SGHAT, CDR2 FQDESV (reference sequence). CDR3 length: 16 amino acids. Full variable domain (missing parts from reference TRBV11-1 and TRBJ2-1): EAEVAQSPRYKITEKSQAVAFWCDPISGHATLYWYRQILGQGPELLVQFQDESVVDDSQLPKDRFSAERLKGVDSTLKIQPAELGDSAMYLCASSRTSGRGYNEQFFGPGTRLTVL.

The rearrangement links TRBV5-6 to TRBJ1-1; 11 positions match TRBD1. With 7 bases clipped from V and 12 bases from J, the junction kept 14 bases outside the gene matches. The germline V gene has CDR1 SGHDT and CDR2 YYEEEE. This CDR3 comprises 14 residues. The CDR3 reads CASSRPDRGQRTFF. CDR3 in DNA: TGTGCCAGCTCCCGACCGGACAGGGGGCAGAGGACTTTCTTT. Full variable domain (remainder filled in from reference TRBV5-6 and TRBJ1-1): DAGVTQSPTHLIKTRGQQVTLRCSPKSGHDTVSWYQQALGQGPQFIFQYYEEEERQRGNFPDRFSGHQFPNYSSELNVNALLLGDSALYLCASSRPDRGQRTFFGQGTRLTVV.

The chain joins TRBV6-6 to TRBJ1-5; D is possibly TRBD1 (5 bases). CDR3 length: 16 residues. Trimming took 6 bases from V and 1 from J, leaving 16 bases between them. CDR1 is MNHNY and CDR2 is SVGAGI in the germline V gene (reference sequence). In nucleotides, the CDR3 is TGTGCCAGCAGCCGGGGGGGGGTTGGCAGCAATCAGCCCCAGCATTTT. Translation gives CASSRGGVGSNQPQHF.

This chain links TRBV7-9 with TRBJ2-7, with 10 bases fitting TRBD1. Looked up from germline, CDR1 is SEHNR and CDR2 is FQNEAQ (reference sequence). The CDR3 totals 16 residues. V shed 4 bases, J shed 3 bases, and the junction held 9 bases outside the gene matches. CDR3 loop: CASSSDLGQGNYEQYF. The CDR3 bases are TGTGCCAGCAGCTCAGATCTGGGACAGGGGAACTACGAGCAGTACTTC.

The rearrangement joins TRBV15 to TRBJ1-3, with a weak D call TRBD1 (6 bases). The CDR3 sequence is 15 residues long. Germline V gene sequence: CDR1 LNHNV, CDR2 YYDKDF (reference sequence). Trimming removed 7 bases at V and 0 bases at J, with 13 bases between. CDR3 bases: TGTGCCACCACCCGAGGGGGGGGCTCTGGAAACACCATATATTTT. Its protein product is CATTRGGGSGNTIYF.

The chain couples TRBV6-5 to TRBJ2-1; 8 bases align to TRBD2. Germline-derived CDR1 and CDR2 are MNHEY and SVGAGI. The ends lost 6 bases at V and 8 bases at J; junction bases unmatched: 9. CDR3 length: 14 amino acids. CDR3 bases: TGTGCCAGCAGAAGGACTAGCACCCGTGATGAGCAGTTCTTC. Protein sequence: CASRRTSTRDEQFF.

This clone was detected only a few times. CDR3 DNA sequence: TGTGCCAGCAGTTACTCTAGGGGGAGCTTATATGGCTACACCTTC. As protein: CASSYSRGSLYGYTF. The rearrangement joins TRBV6-6 to TRBJ1-2; weak D call: TRBD1 (6 bases). With 0 bases removed from V and 5 bases from J, the gap between germline ends came to 13 bases. The CDR3 consists of 15 residues. Germline CDR1 MNHNY, CDR2 SVGAGI (reference sequence).

The chain has TRBV5-1 and TRBJ2-1, with D possibly TRBD2 on 7 matching bases. Germline lookup yields CDR1 SGHRS and CDR2 YFSETQ. The germline V and J ends were trimmed by 4 bases and 2 bases, with 19 bases remaining between them. This CDR3 has 17 residues. The DNA for the CDR3 is TGCGCCAGCAGCCTCCGTGGGGGGGCTGGGACCTACAATGAGCAGTTCTTC. Encoded protein: CASSLRGGAGTYNEQFF.

The chain employs TRBV4-1 and TRBJ2-2; TRBD1 matches 9 bases. Germline-derived CDR1 and CDR2 are MGHRA and YSYEKL. This CDR3 region has 17 residues. Trimming cost V 2 bases and J 3 bases; bases outside gene matches: 7. The CDR3 DNA sequence: TGCGCCAGCAGCCAACCGACAGGGGGGAAGGACACCGGGGAGCTGTTTTTT. Translating it yields CASSQPTGGKDTGELFF.

The chain uses TRBV14 and TRBJ2-7; 10 bases agree with TRBD2. Unmatched junction bases numbered 6, after V lost 1 base and J lost 0 bases. CDR1 is SGHDN and CDR2 is FVKESK in the germline V gene. The CDR3 is 17 amino acids. CDR3 bases: TGTGCCAGCAGCCAAGGGGCACTAGCGGGGTCCTCCTACGAGCAGTACTTC. It encodes CASSQGALAGSSYEQYF.

The rearrangement uses TRBV6-5 and TRBJ2-2; 8 nucleotides match TRBD1. Germline V CDR1 and CDR2: MNHEY, SVGAGI. The CDR3 is 16 amino acids. The ends lost 0 bases at V and 5 bases at J; junction bases unmatched: 5. CDR3 in amino acids: CASSYSIRTGTGELFF. CDR3 nucleotides: TGTGCCAGCAGTTACTCGATTCGGACAGGGACCGGGGAGCTGTTTTTT.

This sequence joins TRBV4-1 and TRBJ2-7, with a possible D match to TRBD1 (5 bases). Germline V lookup: CDR1 MGHRA, CDR2 YSYEKL. The CDR3 sequence is 14 residues long. The germline V and J ends were trimmed by 0 bases and 3 bases, with 9 bases remaining between them. The CDR3: CASSQDSGYYEQYF. The CDR3 nucleotides are TGCGCCAGCAGCCAAGATTCAGGGTACTACGAGCAGTACTTC.

The chain carries TRBV9 and TRBJ2-1, with D hard to call. Germline CDR1 is SGDLS and CDR2 is YYNGEE. Trimming cost V 2 bases and J 2 bases, with 5 bases left between them. The CDR3 is 13 residues long. The CDR3 protein is CASSVGTYNEQFF. In DNA form, the CDR3 reads TGTGCCAGCAGCGTGGGGACCTACAATGAGCAGTTCTTC.

The V and J genes are TRBV7-9 and TRBJ2-7; 16 bases agree with TRBD2. Germline loops: CDR1 SEHNR, CDR2 FQNEAQ (reference sequence). The CDR3 is made up of 18 amino acids. V shed 6 bases, J shed 1 base, and the junction held 9 bases outside the gene matches. The CDR3 nucleotides are TGTGCCAGCAGACCCGGGACTAGCGGGAGGGCCGAATCCTACGAGCAGTACTTC. It yields the protein CASRPGTSGRAESYEQYF.

V is TRBV21-1 and J is TRBJ1-1. TRBV21-1 counts as a pseudogene. This CDR3 is built from 17 residues. CDR3 protein: CASSKGHNGERNTEAFF. The CDR3 DNA reads as TGTGCCAGCAGCAAAGGACACAACGGGGAGAGGAACACTGAAGCTTTCTTT.

The V and J genes are TRBV29-1 and TRBJ2-7; weak D call: TRBD2 (6 bases). Germline V CDR1 and CDR2: SQVTM, ANQGSEA. The CDR3 has 12 amino acids. V lost 4 bases and J lost 3, with 10 bases in between. The CDR3 reads CSVGGSGYEQYF. As DNA, the CDR3 is TGCAGCGTTGGGGGTAGCGGCTACGAGCAGTACTTC.

The CDR3 region is CASSPNRGRETQYF. The CDR3, as DNA: TGTGCCAGCAGCCCCAACAGGGGCCGGGAGACCCAGTACTTC. V is TRBV7-6 and J is TRBJ2-5; 7 bases match TRBD1. The CDR3 consists of 14 residues. V gave up 5 bases and J gave up 5 bases; unmatched junction bases: 8. Looked up from germline, CDR1 is SGHVS and CDR2 is FNYEAQ.

The V gene is TRBV6-1, the J gene TRBJ2-1; 10 nucleotides match TRBD1. The germline CDR1 and CDR2 sequences are MNHNS and SASEGT. Trimming cost V 4 bases and J 4 bases; bases outside gene matches: 13. The CDR3 is 18 residues long. CDR3 in amino acids: CASSAPGQGSPGYNEQFF. The CDR3, as DNA: TGTGCCAGCAGTGCCCCGGGACAGGGGTCTCCTGGGTACAATGAGCAGTTCTTC.

Details on this clone: The same CDR3 arises from other DNA sequences in this sample as well. This chain joins TRBV19 and TRBJ2-7; 7 bases agree with TRBD1. The CDR3 has 14 amino acids. Trimming removed 5 bases from V and 2 bases from J; junction bases left unmatched: 6. Germline V gene sequence: CDR1 LNHDA, CDR2 SQIVND (reference sequence). The CDR3 is CASSPRDRTYEQYF. The CDR3 DNA is TGTGCCAGTAGTCCTAGGGACAGAACCTACGAGCAGTACTTC. Looking up the rest from reference TRBV19 and TRBJ2-7 gives the full variable domain: DGGITQSPKYLFRKEGQNVTLSCEQNLNHDAMYWYRQDPGQGLRLIYYSQIVNDFQKGDIAEGYSVSREKKESFPLTVTSAQKNPTAFYLCASSPRDRTYEQYFGPGTRLTVT.

V and J are TRBV18 and TRBJ2-1; 10 nucleotides match TRBD2. Trimming cost V 0 bases and J 1 base; bases outside gene matches: 3. The CDR3 sequence is 17 residues long. Germline V gene sequence: CDR1 KGHSH, CDR2 LQKENI. The CDR3 coding sequence is TGTGCCAGCTCACCACCTGTAGCGGGGGGTTCCTACAATGAGCAGTTCTTC. It translates to CASSPPVAGGSYNEQFF.